This passage covers 27 T cell receptor beta chains from one sample sequenced in a study of shared T cell receptors in the human thymus. The assay was immunoSEQ multiplex PCR, and TCRdb's table has in-frame clones only and misses some. The profile shows approximately 730,000 clones, roughly 85% of them singletons. These data also formed part of another study, on human thymus T cells.

The sequencing input was thymocytes. The receptors shown here come from a girl less than two years old with a congenital heart defect.

The J gene is TRBJ2-3, the V gene TRBV29-1; 9 nucleotides match TRBD2. The V segment lost 3 bases and the J segment 4 bases; nucleotides outside the gene matches: 8. CDR3 size: 15 residues. CDR1 and CDR2 from the germline V gene are SQVTM and ANQGSEA. The CDR3 DNA is TGCAGCGTTGAGGGCTGCGGGGGGGGTGCAGATACGCAGTATTTT. Its translation is CSVEGCGGGADTQYF.

The chain employs TRBV28 and TRBJ1-2; TRBD1 matches at 10 bases. The CDR3 extends over 15 amino acids. The germline V gene has CDR1 MDHEN and CDR2 SYDVKM. V shed 10 bases and J 4 bases; nucleotides not matched to a gene: 12. The CDR3 spells CAIQPGGQGCYGYTF. In DNA, the CDR3 is TGTGCCATCCAGCCAGGGGGACAGGGGTGCTATGGCTACACCTTC.

The CDR3 DNA sequence: TGTGCCAGCAGCTTGGGAGGGGGGGTAATCCCTAACTATGGCTACACCTTC. Encoded protein: CASSLGGGVIPNYGYTF. The rearrangement uses TRBV5-6 and TRBJ1-2; D is perhaps TRBD1 (6 bases). The CDR3 has 17 amino acids. Germline V gene data show CDR1 as SGHDT and CDR2 as YYEEEE. V lost 0 bases to trimming and J lost 0 bases, with 15 bases between them.

This chain connects TRBV5-1 to TRBJ2-5; D gene uncertain. Trimming took 4 bases from V and 1 from J, leaving 14 bases between them. The CDR3 is 15 residues long. Germline CDR1 is SGHRS and CDR2 is YFSETQ. CDR3 in amino acids: CASSPHRCVQETQYF. Written as DNA, the CDR3 is TGCGCCAGCAGCCCCCATCGGTGTGTCCAAGAGACCCAGTACTTC.

The chain employs TRBV7-9 and TRBJ2-5; maybe TRBD1 (7 bases). Trimming left V 5 bases short and J 5 bases short, with 18 bases between. CDR1 and CDR2 (germline): SEHNR, FQNEAQ (reference sequence). The CDR3 loop spans 15 amino acids. CDR3 DNA: TGTGCCAGCAGCCCTTGGAGGGGGCATAAGGAGACCCAGTACTTC. Residues: CASSPWRGHKETQYF.

The chain employs TRBV7-9 and TRBJ2-7; D ambiguous. V shed 5 bases and J shed 2 bases, with 4 bases lying between them. The CDR3 spans 11 residues. Germline values: CDR1 SEHNR, CDR2 FQNEAQ (reference sequence). For the CDR3, the DNA is TGTGCCAGCAGCCCAGCCTACGAGCAGTACTTC. It is translated as CASSPAYEQYF.

This clone was recorded once. This rearrangement joins TRBV6-1 to TRBJ1-5; D uncertain. The CDR3 consists of 15 residues. In germline, CDR1 is MNHNS, CDR2 SASEGT. V was shortened by 6 bases and J by 0 bases, with 12 bases between the two germline ends. The CDR3 sequence is CASRNRFDSNQPQHF. The CDR3 nucleotides are TGTGCCAGCAGAAACAGATTCGATAGCAATCAGCCCCAGCATTTT.

V and J are TRBV18 and TRBJ1-2; 8 nucleotides match TRBD1. This CDR3 spans 15 amino acids. The V gene end was trimmed by 3 bases and the J gene end by 6 bases; junction bases not matched to a gene: 9. CDR1 and CDR2 from the germline V gene are KGHSH and LQKENI. The CDR3 DNA is TGTGCCAGCTCACCCCCCGGGGACAGGATAAATGGCTACACCTTC. It specifies CASSPPGDRINGYTF. The variable domain in full, completed from reference TRBV18 and TRBJ1-2, reads NAGVMQNPRHLVRRRGQEARLRCSPMKGHSHVYWYRQLPEEGLKFMVYLQKENIIDESGMPKERFSAEFPKEGPSILRIQQVVRGDSAAYFCASSPPGDRINGYTFGSGTRLTVV.

This chain connects TRBV27 to TRBJ1-5, with TRBD1 matching over 7 bases. The length of the CDR3 is 16 residues. V trimming: 3 bases; J trimming: 0 bases; junction bases outside the gene matches: 5. Germline V gene sequence: CDR1 MNHEY, CDR2 SMNVEV (reference sequence). Here the CDR3 reads CASSLGGQNSNQPQHF. CDR3 bases: TGTGCCAGCAGTTTGGGGGGACAGAATAGCAATCAGCCCCAGCATTTT.

The CDR3 nucleotides read TGTGCCAGCAACCCGGGACAGAACACTGAAGCTTTCTTT. Protein sequence: CASNPGQNTEAFF. The chain is built from TRBV9 and TRBJ1-1, with D maybe TRBD1 (6 bases). Trimming shortened V by 6 bases and J by 1 base, and 10 bases separated the two germline ends. CDR3 length: 13 amino acids. Germline V gene sequence: CDR1 SGDLS, CDR2 YYNGEE.

This chain links TRBV7-3 with TRBJ2-2; 10 nucleotides agree with TRBD1. The trim removed 6 bases at V and 4 bases at J, leaving 5 bases unmatched. The CDR3 consists of 15 residues. Germline-derived CDR1 and CDR2 are SGHTA and FQGTGA. This CDR3 is CASSPTGGSTGELFF. CDR3 nucleotides: TGTGCCAGCAGTCCGACAGGGGGCAGCACCGGGGAGCTGTTTTTT.

This chain connects TRBV5-1 to TRBJ1-1; TRBD1 agrees at 8 bases. Germline CDR1 is SGHRS and CDR2 is YFSETQ. The J segment lost 4 bases and the V segment lost 4 bases, leaving 9 bases of the junction unmatched. The CDR3 covers 15 residues. CDR3 region: CASSLGTGGGTEAFF. CDR3 nucleotide sequence: TGCGCCAGCAGCCTAGGGACAGGCGGGGGCACTGAAGCTTTCTTT.

This clone was detected once. The J gene is TRBJ2-6, the V gene TRBV5-6, with a weak D call TRBD2 (6 bases). The length of the CDR3 is 18 residues. Trimming cost V 6 bases and J 0 bases, with 19 bases left between them. CDR1 and CDR2 (germline): SGHDT, YYEEEE. The DNA for the CDR3 is TGTGCCAGCAATTGGAGGGACTCCCCTCGCTCTGGGGCCAACGTCCTGACTTTC. It translates to CASNWRDSPRSGANVLTF.

V gene TRBV28 combines with J gene TRBJ1-5; D is unresolved. The CDR3 length is 16 residues. The germline V and J ends were trimmed by 0 bases and 2 bases, with 11 bases remaining between them. Germline CDR1 is MDHEN and CDR2 is SYDVKM. The CDR3 DNA follows: TGTGCCAGCAGTTTATGCAGAGGGTCGGGCAATCAGCCCCAGCATTTT. This sequence encodes CASSLCRGSGNQPQHF.

The chain combines TRBV28 with TRBJ1-1, with 9 positions matching TRBD1. Unmatched junction bases numbered 13, after V lost 5 bases and J lost 3 bases. CDR1 MDHEN and CDR2 SYDVKM come from the germline V gene. CDR3 length equals 17 residues. DNA of the CDR3: TGTGCCAGCAGTGAAACCGGGACAGGGCTCCATCACACTGAAGCTTTCTTT. This gives the protein CASSETGTGLHHTEAFF. The full variable domain, rest sourced from reference TRBV28 and TRBJ1-1, is DVKVTQSSRYLVKRTGEKVFLECVQDMDHENMFWYRQDPGLGLRLIYFSYDVKMKEKGDIPEGYSVSREKKERFSLILESASTNQTSMYLCASSETGTGLHHTEAFFGQGTRLTVV.

The sample holds one count of this clone. The V call is TRBV9, the J call TRBJ2-6; D is unclear. Germline V gene sequence: CDR1 SGDLS, CDR2 YYNGEE. This CDR3 is built from 15 residues. With 6 bases removed from V and 1 base from J, the gap between germline ends came to 11 bases. The CDR3 bases are TGTGCCAGCACTCCCGGTTTGTCTGGGGCCAACGTCCTGACTTTC. Its protein is CASTPGLSGANVLTF.

The V gene is TRBV7-2, the J gene TRBJ1-6; unclear D gene. CDR3 size: 17 residues. CDR1 is SGHTA, CDR2 FQGNSA, per germline. Trimming cost V 1 base and J 3 bases, with 13 bases left between them. CDR3 in amino acids: CASSLVTGLSYNSPLHF. For the CDR3, the DNA is TGTGCCAGCAGCTTAGTCACCGGACTTAGCTATAATTCACCCCTCCACTTT.

CDR3 sequence (DNA): TGCGCCAGCAGCTTACAAACTAACTATGGCTACACCTTC. It encodes CASSLQTNYGYTF. J is TRBJ1-2 and V is TRBV5-1; D is unresolved. Trimming left V 2 bases short and J 0 bases short, with 5 bases between. Germline CDR1 reads SGHRS; CDR2 reads YFSETQ. CDR3 size: 13 residues.

The chain carries TRBV6-6 and TRBJ1-6; D not resolved. Trimming stripped 0 bases from V and 10 bases from J, with 13 bases between. The CDR3 spans 15 residues. Germline V CDR1 and CDR2: MNHNY, SVGAGI (reference sequence). The chain's CDR3 is CASSYSRWERSPLHF. CDR3 sequence (DNA): TGTGCCAGCAGTTACTCAAGGTGGGAGAGATCACCCCTCCACTTT.

V is TRBV5-4 and J is TRBJ1-2; 8 bases map to TRBD1. The V gene's germline CDR1 is SGHNT and CDR2 YYREEE (reference sequence). The CDR3 is 16 amino acids. Trimming cost V 4 bases and J 1 base; bases outside gene matches: 9. CDR3 in amino acids: CASSLNQGAGNYGYTF. In nucleotides, the CDR3 is TGTGCCAGCAGCCTCAACCAGGGGGCGGGTAACTATGGCTACACCTTC.

The chain combines TRBV5-6 with TRBJ1-5, with D possibly being TRBD1 (5 bases). CDR3 size: 19 residues. V lost 4 bases to trimming and J lost 0 bases, with 23 bases between them. Germline loops: CDR1 SGHDT, CDR2 YYEEEE. The CDR3 bases are TGTGCCAGCAGCCAAGCGCGGTCTACACAGGATTATAGCAATCAGCCCCAGCATTTT. Residues: CASSQARSTQDYSNQPQHF.

This chain connects TRBV6-6 to TRBJ1-5, with D possibly matching TRBD1 (5 bases). This CDR3 has 15 amino acids. Germline V gene sequence: CDR1 MNHNY, CDR2 SVGAGI (reference sequence). The germline V and J ends were trimmed by 0 bases and 9 bases, with 15 bases remaining between them. CDR3 residues: CASSYSWTTARPQHF. The CDR3 DNA reads as TGTGCCAGCAGTTACTCGTGGACAACAGCGCGGCCCCAGCATTTT.

In the case of this clone: The same CDR3 arises from other DNA sequences in this sample as well. The V gene is TRBV19, the J gene TRBJ1-1; no definite D call. Germline V lookup: CDR1 LNHDA, CDR2 SQIVND (reference sequence). This CDR3 spans 16 amino acids. V dropped 1 base and J dropped 2 bases, with 14 bases sitting between them. CDR3 region: CASSIAQHTANTEAFF. CDR3 DNA: TGTGCCAGTAGTATAGCCCAACATACCGCAAACACTGAAGCTTTCTTT. Drawing the rest from reference TRBV19 and TRBJ1-1, the complete variable domain is DGGITQSPKYLFRKEGQNVTLSCEQNLNHDAMYWYRQDPGQGLRLIYYSQIVNDFQKGDIAEGYSVSREKKESFPLTVTSAQKNPTAFYLCASSIAQHTANTEAFFGQGTRLTVV.

The rearrangement uses TRBV4-1 and TRBJ2-3, with a tentative D call TRBD2 (6 bases). The V and J ends lost 0 bases and 1 base respectively, with 14 bases between them. Germline V gives CDR1 MGHRA, CDR2 YSYEKL. This CDR3 has 17 amino acids. CDR3 bases: TGCGCCAGCAGCCAAGATAGGGAGCGGGCCGGCACAGATACGCAGTATTTT. Protein: CASSQDRERAGTDTQYF.

This chain uses TRBV5-1 with TRBJ1-6; tentative D call: TRBD1 (5 bases). There are 15 residues in the CDR3. Germline loops: CDR1 SGHRS, CDR2 YFSETQ. The V and J ends lost 0 bases and 9 bases respectively, with 13 bases between them. CDR3 region: CASSLGTRGSSPLHF. The CDR3 nucleotides are TGCGCCAGCAGCTTGGGCACAAGGGGAAGTTCACCCCTCCACTTT.

This chain joins TRBV7-9 and TRBJ2-7; a possible D gene is TRBD2 (5 bases). Trimming removed 1 base from V and 2 bases from J, with 9 bases in between. Germline CDR1 is SEHNR and CDR2 is FQNEAQ (reference sequence). The CDR3 totals 14 residues. CDR3 loop: CASSLGGITYEQYF. Here the CDR3 DNA reads TGTGCCAGCAGCTTAGGAGGGATCACCTACGAGCAGTACTTC.

This clone occurred once. V and J are TRBV9 and TRBJ2-1; tentative D call: TRBD2 (5 bases). The CDR3 consists of 15 residues. Germline CDR1 SGDLS, CDR2 YYNGEE. V lost 0 bases, J lost 8 bases, and 15 bases lay in between. The CDR3 bases are TGTGCCAGCAGCGTAGAAAGTCTAGCCCCCCATGAGCAGTTCTTC. Its protein is CASSVESLAPHEQFF.